This TCR beta chain emerged from a study of OX40 agonist ivuxolimab in advanced cancers. Patients had blood sampled at baseline and again on cycle 4 day 1 and cycle 7 day 1. TCRdb's copy holds only in-frame clones and misses some; the assay was immunoSEQ multiplex PCR. The sample includes over 75,000 clones, 90% to 95% of them seen just once. Germline CDR1 reads LGHNA; CDR2 reads YSLEER. Trimming shortened V by 0 bases and J by 6 bases, and 14 bases separated the two germline ends. The CDR3 loop spans 15 amino acids. Sequencing used CD4+ or CD8+ T cells sorted from blood, obtained in a trial of the OX40 agonist ivuxolimab. The chain links TRBV4-3 to TRBJ1-2, with D possibly TRBD1 on 6 matching bases. The sequence came from an adult with an advanced solid tumor such as melanoma, head and neck, liver or kidney cancer. CDR3 sequence reads: CASSQDPGGADGYTF. The CDR3 DNA is TGCGCCAGCAGCCAAGATCCGGGGGGCGCAGATGGCTACACCTTC.